The 4 T cell receptor beta chains below all came from one sample that was sequenced in a study of CD8+ T cells in alopecia areata. Treatment in this sample: oral pan-JAK inhibitor, 5-10 mg twice daily. Once RNA had been extracted, it was reverse transcribed into cDNA to act as the sequencing template. TCRdb's table, derived via immunoSEQ multiplex PCR, lists solely in-frame clones and lacks some. The sample shows over 100,000 clones, around 56% of them seen only once. The sequences come from CD4+ T cells sorted from blood, collected at week 4, from a patient treated with tofacitinib. These receptors all come from a human donor with alopecia areata.

This chain connects TRBV30 to TRBJ1-5; D gene unclear. The CDR3 totals 16 residues. Trimming removed 0 bases from V and 0 bases from J, with 12 bases in between. Germline V gives CDR1 GTSNPN, CDR2 SVGIG (reference sequence). The CDR3 DNA reads as TGTGCCTGGAGTGTAAAAGGCATGGGTAGCAATCAGCCCCAGCATTTT. It is translated as CAWSVKGMGSNQPQHF. The variable domain in full, completed from reference TRBV30 and TRBJ1-5, reads SQTIHQWPATLVQPVGSPLSLECTVEGTSNPNLYWYRQAAGRGLQLLFYSVGIGQISSEVPQNLSASRPQDRQFILSSKKLLLSDSGFYLCAWSVKGMGSNQPQHFGDGTRLSIL.

The V and J genes are TRBV30 and TRBJ1-1, with TRBD1 matching 9 bases. The germline gives CDR1 GTSNPN, CDR2 SVGIG (reference sequence). Trimming at V came to 2 bases and at J to 1 base, leaving 14 bases not matched to a gene. This CDR3 region has 18 residues. The CDR3 reads CAWSWRIGTGSGNTEAFF. CDR3 bases: TGTGCCTGGAGTTGGAGAATTGGGACAGGGAGCGGGAACACTGAAGCTTTCTTT.

V gene TRBV2 combines with J gene TRBJ1-5, with 10 bases matching TRBD1. This CDR3 has 14 residues. Trimming cost V 6 bases and J 7 bases; bases outside gene matches: 6. CDR1 and CDR2 from the germline V gene are SNHLY and FYNNEI. The CDR3, as DNA: TGTGCCAGCAGGTCCGGACAGGGGGGCCAGCCCCAGCATTTT. Its protein is CASRSGQGGQPQHF.

This chain uses TRBV4-1 with TRBJ2-1, with D possibly matching TRBD1 (6 bases). Trimming stripped 1 base from V and 4 bases from J, with 11 bases between. CDR1 is MGHRA and CDR2 is YSYEKL in the germline V gene. The CDR3 covers 15 residues. The CDR3 DNA reads as TGCGCCAGCAGCCAAGGGGGGCCAGCTTACAATGAGCAGTTCTTC. Amino acids: CASSQGGPAYNEQFF.